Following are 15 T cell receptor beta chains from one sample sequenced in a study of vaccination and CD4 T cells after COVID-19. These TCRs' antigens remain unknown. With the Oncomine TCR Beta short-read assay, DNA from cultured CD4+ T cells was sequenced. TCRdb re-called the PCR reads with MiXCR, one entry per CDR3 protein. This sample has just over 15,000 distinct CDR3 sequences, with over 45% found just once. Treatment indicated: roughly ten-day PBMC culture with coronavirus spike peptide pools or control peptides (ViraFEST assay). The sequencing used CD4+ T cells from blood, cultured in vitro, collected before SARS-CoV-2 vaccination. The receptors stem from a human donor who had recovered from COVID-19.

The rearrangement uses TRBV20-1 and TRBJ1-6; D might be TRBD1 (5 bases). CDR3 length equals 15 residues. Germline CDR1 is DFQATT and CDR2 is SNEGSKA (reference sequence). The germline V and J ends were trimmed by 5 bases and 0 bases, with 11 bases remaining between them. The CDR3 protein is CSAVRGSSYNSPLHF. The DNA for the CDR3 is TGCAGTGCTGTACGGGGGAGCTCCTATAATTCACCCCTCCACTTT.

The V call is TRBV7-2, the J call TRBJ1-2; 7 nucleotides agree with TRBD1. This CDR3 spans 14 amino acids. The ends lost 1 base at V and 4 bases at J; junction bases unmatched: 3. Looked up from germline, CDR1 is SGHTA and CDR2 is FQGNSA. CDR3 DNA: TGTGCCAGCAGCTTAGAGCGACAGGGCTATGGCTACACCTTC. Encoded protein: CASSLERQGYGYTF.

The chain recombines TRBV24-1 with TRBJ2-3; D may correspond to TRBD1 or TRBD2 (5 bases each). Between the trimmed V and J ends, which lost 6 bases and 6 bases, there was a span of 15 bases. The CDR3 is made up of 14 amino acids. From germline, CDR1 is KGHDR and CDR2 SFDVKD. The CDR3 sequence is CATSLPGTRDTQYF. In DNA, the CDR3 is TGTGCCACCAGTCTCCCCGGGACGCGTGATACGCAGTATTTT.

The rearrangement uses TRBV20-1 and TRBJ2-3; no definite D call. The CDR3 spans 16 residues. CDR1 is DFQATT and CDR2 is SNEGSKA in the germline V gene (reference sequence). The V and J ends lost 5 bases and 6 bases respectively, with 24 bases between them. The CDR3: CSARYGLSPIGDTQYF. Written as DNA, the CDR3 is TGCAGTGCTCGATACGGCCTCTCGCCGATTGGGGATACGCAGTATTTT.

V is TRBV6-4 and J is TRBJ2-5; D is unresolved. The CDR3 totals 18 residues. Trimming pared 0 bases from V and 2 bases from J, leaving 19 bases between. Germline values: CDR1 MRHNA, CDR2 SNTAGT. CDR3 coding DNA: TGTGCCAGCAGTGACTCGACATTTCGGGCCAAAGAACAAGAGACCCAGTACTTC. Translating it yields CASSDSTFRAKEQETQYF.

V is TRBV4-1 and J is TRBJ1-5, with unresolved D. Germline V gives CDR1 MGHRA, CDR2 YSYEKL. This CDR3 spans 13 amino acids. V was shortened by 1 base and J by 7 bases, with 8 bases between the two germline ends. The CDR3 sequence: CASSQVGLQPQHF. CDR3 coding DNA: TGCGCCAGCAGCCAAGTAGGACTGCAGCCCCAGCATTTT.

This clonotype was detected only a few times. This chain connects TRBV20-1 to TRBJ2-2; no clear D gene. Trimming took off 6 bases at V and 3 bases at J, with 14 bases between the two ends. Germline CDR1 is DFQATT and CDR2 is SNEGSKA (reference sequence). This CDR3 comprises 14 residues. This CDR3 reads CSAAPSAYTGELFF. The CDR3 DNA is TGCAGTGCGGCTCCCAGCGCATACACCGGGGAGCTGTTTTTT.

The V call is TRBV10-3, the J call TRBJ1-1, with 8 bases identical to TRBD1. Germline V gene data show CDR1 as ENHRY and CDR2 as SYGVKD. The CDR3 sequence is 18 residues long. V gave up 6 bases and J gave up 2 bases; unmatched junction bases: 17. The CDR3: CAISPRQGVQGVNTEAFF. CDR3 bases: TGTGCCATCAGCCCCAGGCAAGGTGTACAGGGGGTCAACACTGAAGCTTTCTTT.

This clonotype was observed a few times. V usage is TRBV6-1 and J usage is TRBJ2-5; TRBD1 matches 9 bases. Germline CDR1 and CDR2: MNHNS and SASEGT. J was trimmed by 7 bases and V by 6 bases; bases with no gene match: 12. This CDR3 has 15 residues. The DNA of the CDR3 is TGTGCCAGCAGACCGGGACAGGGAGCCTCTGGGACCCAGTACTTC. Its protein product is CASRPGQGASGTQYF.

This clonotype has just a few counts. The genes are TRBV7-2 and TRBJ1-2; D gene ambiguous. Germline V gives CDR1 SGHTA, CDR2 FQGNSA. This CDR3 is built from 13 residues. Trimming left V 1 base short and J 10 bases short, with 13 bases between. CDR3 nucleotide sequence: TGTGCCAGCAGCTTAGTGGTAACCGAAGACTACACCTTC. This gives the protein CASSLVVTEDYTF.

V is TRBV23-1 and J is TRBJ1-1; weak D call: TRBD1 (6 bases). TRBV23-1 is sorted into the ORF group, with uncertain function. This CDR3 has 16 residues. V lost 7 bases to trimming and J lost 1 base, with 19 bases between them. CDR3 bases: TGCGCCAGCATACACTTAATCTCGGACAGGAACACTGAAGCTTTCTTT. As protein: CASIHLISDRNTEAFF.

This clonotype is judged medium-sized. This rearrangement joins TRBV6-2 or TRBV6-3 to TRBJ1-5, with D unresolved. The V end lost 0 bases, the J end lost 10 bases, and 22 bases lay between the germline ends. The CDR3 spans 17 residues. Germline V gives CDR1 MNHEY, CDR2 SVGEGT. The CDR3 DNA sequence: TGTGCCAGCAGTTACTCGAATATCCGACATCCTAGGGAACCCCAGCATTTT. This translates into CASSYSNIRHPREPQHF.

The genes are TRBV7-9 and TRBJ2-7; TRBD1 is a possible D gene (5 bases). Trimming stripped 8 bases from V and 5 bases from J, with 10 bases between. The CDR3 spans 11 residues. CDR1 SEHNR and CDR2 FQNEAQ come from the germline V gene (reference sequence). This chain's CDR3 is CASGKGNEQYF. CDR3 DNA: TGTGCCAGCGGTAAGGGGAACGAGCAGTACTTC.

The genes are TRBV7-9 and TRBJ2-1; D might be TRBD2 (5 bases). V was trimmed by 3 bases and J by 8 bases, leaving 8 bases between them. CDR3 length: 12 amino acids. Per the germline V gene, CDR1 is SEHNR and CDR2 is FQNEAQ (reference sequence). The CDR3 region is CASSFHGDEQFF. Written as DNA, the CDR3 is TGTGCCAGCAGCTTTCACGGGGATGAGCAGTTCTTC.

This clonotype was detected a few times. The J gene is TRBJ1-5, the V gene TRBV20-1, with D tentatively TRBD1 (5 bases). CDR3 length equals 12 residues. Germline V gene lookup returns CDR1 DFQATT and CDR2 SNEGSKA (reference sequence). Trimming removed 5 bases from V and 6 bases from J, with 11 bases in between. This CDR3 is CSAGGGGQPQHF. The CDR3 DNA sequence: TGCAGTGCTGGCGGGGGGGGTCAGCCCCAGCATTTT.